The T cell receptor (beta chain) under discussion was sequenced for a study of cytomegalovirus exposure and HLA in healthy donors. Notes on the study in general: Association of a missense DCLRE1C variant with TCR beta V- and J-gene trimming was reported in a later analysis. Rarity marked most TCR sequences, yet some public TCRs occurred in many donors.

Donors counted as nominally healthy when sampled, yet unrecorded immune exposures were likely. To note about this clone: Its target is not known.

Both 60 Vbeta primers and 13 Jbeta primers went into the PCR. Profiling relied on immunoSEQ multiplex PCR, and the TCRdb table lists in-frame clones only, not all of them. The sample has fewer than 150,000 clones, roughly 73% seen once. The CDR3 contains 15 residues. Germline-derived CDR1 and CDR2 are SGHTA and FQGNSA. V lost 2 bases to trimming and J lost 2 bases, with 11 bases between them. The chain combines TRBV7-2 with TRBJ2-3, with D unclear. Source material: PBMCs. The sequence came from a human donor in good health. The CDR3 DNA is TGTGCCAGCAGCTTAAATCGCGGCTTCACAGATACGCAGTATTTT. Encoded protein: CASSLNRGFTDTQYF.